This T cell receptor (beta chain) stems from a study of Graves' ophthalmopathy and Graves' hyperthyroidism. Amplification targeted the TCR beta CDR3 regions, with RNA transcripts as the source material. The library came from an HTBI-primed first-round RT-PCR and a second-round multiplex PCR. TCRdb analysed the multiplex PCR reads with MiXCR anew, one entry per CDR3 protein. The sample includes 300,000 to 400,000 distinct CDR3 sequences, about 17% seen only once; the top ten take 10% to 15%. J was trimmed by 5 bases and V by 8 bases; bases with no gene match: 14. Germline loops: CDR1 SGHTA, CDR2 FQGNSA. The CDR3 is 15 residues long. Of note for this clonotype: No antigen is known for it.

Moderate-to-severe activity, CAS ≥3, NOSPECS ≥4 and duration under 3 months were recorded for donors with ophthalmopathy. Fresh peripheral blood, 10 ml, was the PBMC source. The study, taken as a whole, reports: Ophthalmopathy progression was predicted with 70.59% sensitivity and about 72% specificity. Sensitivity reached 87.88% and specificity about 81% for a 13-signature model separating ophthalmopathy from stable hyperthyroidism.

The genes are TRBV7-2 and TRBJ2-5; TRBD2 matches at 7 bases. This sequence originates from an adult man with Graves' ophthalmopathy. Sequenced input: peripheral blood. The CDR3 sequence is CASLGPGMGGETQYF. CDR3 bases: TGTGCCAGCCTTGGCCCAGGGATGGGAGGGGAGACCCAGTACTTC.